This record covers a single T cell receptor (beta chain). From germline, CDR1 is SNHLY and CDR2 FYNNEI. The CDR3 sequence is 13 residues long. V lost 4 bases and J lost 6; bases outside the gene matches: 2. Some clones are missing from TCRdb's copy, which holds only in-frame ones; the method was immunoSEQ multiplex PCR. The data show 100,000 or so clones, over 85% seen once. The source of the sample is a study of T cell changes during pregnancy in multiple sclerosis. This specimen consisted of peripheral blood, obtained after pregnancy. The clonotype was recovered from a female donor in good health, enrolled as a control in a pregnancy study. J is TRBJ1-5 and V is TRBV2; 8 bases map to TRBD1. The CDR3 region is CASSGQGAQPQHF. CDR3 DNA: TGTGCCAGCAGTGGGCAGGGGGCTCAGCCCCAGCATTTT.